The 31 T cell receptor beta chains listed next were all sequenced from one sample in a study of cytomegalovirus exposure and HLA in healthy donors. PCR amplification relied on 60 Vbeta primers (plus 13 Jbeta primers). Using immunoSEQ multiplex PCR, the repertoire was profiled, and TCRdb retains in-frame clones only, with some absent. The sample includes 150,000 or so clones, less than 80% seen only once; the top ten take around 1.9%. Sequencing used PBMCs. The source is a man aged 25-45 years in good health and CMV-seronegative.

The chain couples TRBV14 to TRBJ1-2; possible D gene TRBD1, 5 bases. This CDR3 region has 13 residues. Trimming cost V 0 bases and J 6 bases, with 8 bases left between them. Germline assignment: CDR1 SGHDN and CDR2 FVKESK. The CDR3 sequence: CASSQDLGHGYTF. CDR3 DNA: TGTGCCAGCAGCCAAGATTTGGGGCATGGCTACACCTTC.

V is TRBV19 and J is TRBJ2-3; perhaps TRBD2 as D (6 bases). Germline CDR1 is LNHDA and CDR2 is SQIVND (reference sequence). The CDR3 totals 14 residues. V dropped 0 bases and J dropped 11 bases, with 15 bases sitting between them. The CDR3 DNA is TGTGCCAGTAGTATAGATCAGGAGGGGATTAAGCAGTATTTT. Amino acid sequence: CASSIDQEGIKQYF.

The chain is built from TRBV6-1 and TRBJ2-7; D gene ambiguous. V shed 6 bases and J shed 9 bases, with 9 bases lying between them. The CDR3 has 10 residues. CDR1 is MNHNS and CDR2 is SASEGT in the germline V gene. Here the CDR3 reads CASRTRRQYF. The CDR3 DNA sequence: TGTGCCAGCAGGACTCGCCGGCAGTACTTC.

This clone came up once. This chain joins TRBV25-1 and TRBJ1-1; 7 nucleotides align to TRBD1. Germline V CDR1 and CDR2: MGHDK, SYGVNS. CDR3 length equals 13 residues. J lost 7 bases, V lost 6 bases, and 8 bases had no gene match. CDR3 nucleotide sequence: TGTGCCAGCAGGGATACAGGGGTTAGTGAAGCTTTCTTT. It yields the protein CASRDTGVSEAFF.

The CDR3 DNA reads TGTGCCAGCAGCTCCGGGGGGGGAGGAGATACGCAGTATTTT. Translating gives CASSSGGGGDTQYF. The chain combines TRBV7-3 with TRBJ2-3; TRBD2 agrees at 8 bases. Per germline, CDR1 SGHTA and CDR2 FQGTGA. With 4 bases clipped from V and 5 bases from J, the junction kept 5 bases outside the gene matches. CDR3 length: 14 amino acids.

This chain uses TRBV27 with TRBJ2-1; 8 bases agree with TRBD1. V lost 2 bases and J lost 4; bases outside the gene matches: 10. Germline V gene lookup returns CDR1 MNHEY and CDR2 SMNVEV (reference sequence). The CDR3 length is 17 residues. CDR3 DNA: TGTGCCAGCAGTTTAGAGCACAGGGGGGCAGGGTACAATGAGCAGTTCTTC. It yields the protein CASSLEHRGAGYNEQFF.

The sample holds a few counts of this clone. The V gene is TRBV7-2, the J gene TRBJ1-3; 10 nucleotides agree with TRBD1. The CDR3 consists of 14 residues. V lost 5 bases to trimming and J lost 6 bases; unmatched junction nucleotides: 4. Germline CDR1 and CDR2: SGHTA and FQGNSA. The DNA for the CDR3 is TGTGCCAGCAGCCCCGGGACAGGGGTAAACACCATATATTTT. The encoded protein is CASSPGTGVNTIYF.

Details on this clone: The junction shows a germline mismatch at one end, possibly a read error. The chain links TRBV7-9 to TRBJ2-7; D possibly corresponds to TRBD1 (6 bases). Germline V lookup: CDR1 SEHNR, CDR2 FQNEAQ (reference sequence). The length of the CDR3 is 14 residues. The CDR3 protein is CSSSSYREPYEQYF. CDR3 coding DNA: TGTTCCAGCAGCTCATACAGGGAGCCCTACGAGCAGTACTTC. The full variable domain, completed using reference TRBV7-9 and TRBJ2-7, is DTGVSQNPRHKITKRGQNVTFRCDPISEHNRLYWYRQTLGQGPEFLTYFQNEAQLEKSRLLSDRFSAERPKGSFSTLEIQRTEQGDSAMYLCSSSSYREPYEQYFGPGTRLTVT.

V usage is TRBV6-1 and J usage is TRBJ2-1; 12 bases agree with TRBD2. Germline values: CDR1 MNHNS, CDR2 SASEGT. The CDR3 consists of 15 residues. V dropped 8 bases and J dropped 7; count of bases not matched to a gene: 9. Written as DNA, the CDR3 is TGTGCCAGCTCTAGCGGGGGGGCTGGTTGGAATGAGCAGTTCTTC. Residues: CASSSGGAGWNEQFF.

V gene TRBV28 combines with J gene TRBJ1-2, with TRBD1 matching 7 bases. Germline CDR1 reads MDHEN; CDR2 reads SYDVKM. The CDR3 spans 13 residues. V lost 10 bases and J lost 4; bases outside the gene matches: 9. In DNA form, the CDR3 reads TGTGCCACCGGACAGGACCGCTTCTATGGCTACACCTTC. It encodes CATGQDRFYGYTF.

This chain connects TRBV5-6 to TRBJ2-3, with D possibly TRBD2 on 7 matching bases. Germline CDR1 reads SGHDT; CDR2 reads YYEEEE. V lost 0 bases to trimming and J lost 5 bases, with 13 bases between them. There are 15 residues in the CDR3. For the CDR3, the DNA is TGTGCCAGCAGCTTGGACGGGGGGCTTGGAGATACGCAGTATTTT. The encoded protein is CASSLDGGLGDTQYF.

This clone occurred once. The genes are TRBV19 and TRBJ1-1; D not certain. Per the germline V gene, CDR1 is LNHDA and CDR2 is SQIVND (reference sequence). V shed 5 bases and J shed 0 bases, with 10 bases lying between them. The CDR3 consists of 14 residues. In DNA, the CDR3 is TGTGCCAGTAGTCAACAGCAAATGAACACTGAAGCTTTCTTT. Translated, it gives CASSQQQMNTEAFF. Full variable domain (remainder filled in from reference TRBV19 and TRBJ1-1): DGGITQSPKYLFRKEGQNVTLSCEQNLNHDAMYWYRQDPGQGLRLIYYSQIVNDFQKGDIAEGYSVSREKKESFPLTVTSAQKNPTAFYLCASSQQQMNTEAFFGQGTRLTVV.

The sample holds a few counts of this clone. The chain employs TRBV4-2 and TRBJ1-3; TRBD1 might be the D (5 bases). The CDR3 totals 15 residues. Deletions cut 0 bases from V and 4 bases from J, with 10 bases between. Germline loops: CDR1 LGHNA, CDR2 YNFKEQ. CDR3 residues: CASSQEQAPGNTIYF. CDR3 nucleotide sequence: TGTGCCAGCAGCCAAGAACAGGCGCCCGGAAACACCATATATTTT.

V usage is TRBV18 and J usage is TRBJ2-5, with 7 bases fitting TRBD1. This CDR3 is 15 amino acids long. Trimming at V came to 5 bases and at J to 3 bases, leaving 9 bases not matched to a gene. The germline V gene has CDR1 KGHSH and CDR2 LQKENI. In DNA form, the CDR3 reads TGTGCCAGCTCAACGACAGGGTTGGGCGAAGAGACCCAGTACTTC. Amino acid sequence: CASSTTGLGEETQYF.

The chain combines TRBV23-1 with TRBJ1-1; a weak D match, TRBD1 (5 bases). TRBV23-1 is marked as an open reading frame, function uncertain. CDR3 length equals 16 residues. With 2 bases removed from V and 7 bases from J, the gap between germline ends came to 20 bases. The CDR3 region has the DNA TGCGCCAGCAGTCAACCGCTTAATGACAGTCAAGTTGAAGCTTTCTTT. Amino acid sequence: CASSQPLNDSQVEAFF.

J is TRBJ1-4 and V is TRBV2; D might be TRBD1 (6 bases). Germline-derived CDR1 and CDR2 are SNHLY and FYNNEI. Between the trimmed V and J ends, which lost 8 bases and 4 bases, there was a span of 17 bases. The CDR3 runs 15 residues. This CDR3 is CASGLRTAINEKLFF. CDR3 in DNA: TGTGCCAGCGGACTTAGGACAGCCATTAATGAAAAACTGTTTTTT. Filled out from reference TRBV2 and TRBJ1-4, the complete variable domain reads EPEVTQTPSHQVTQMGQEVILRCVPISNHLYFYWYRQILGQKVEFLVSFYNNEISEKSEIFDDQFSVERPDGSNFTLKIRSTKLEDSAMYFCASGLRTAINEKLFFGSGTQLSVL.

This clone has just one count. V usage is TRBV28 and J usage is TRBJ2-7; D gene unclear. With 6 bases removed from V and 2 bases from J, the gap between germline ends came to 11 bases. The V gene's germline CDR1 is MDHEN and CDR2 SYDVKM. The CDR3 contains 13 residues. The CDR3 sequence is CASRATVTYEQYF. CDR3 DNA: TGTGCCAGCAGAGCTACAGTGACCTACGAGCAGTACTTC.

CDR3 sequence (DNA): TGTGCCAGCAGGGATACCAGGGAATCCCCCGGCGAGCAGTACTTC. It is translated as CASRDTRESPGEQYF. The chain uses TRBV5-4 and TRBJ2-7, with D possibly matching TRBD1 (5 bases). Germline assignment: CDR1 SGHNT and CDR2 YYREEE (reference sequence). Trimming pared 5 bases from V and 6 bases from J, leaving 21 bases between. The CDR3 is 15 amino acids.

The chain couples TRBV18 to TRBJ1-4, with unresolved D. V lost 1 base and J lost 11, with 11 bases in between. Germline CDR1 is KGHSH and CDR2 is LQKENI. This CDR3 spans 13 amino acids. CDR3 in amino acids: CASSPREAAKLFF. CDR3 coding DNA: TGTGCCAGCTCACCACGGGAGGCCGCTAAACTGTTTTTT. The whole variable domain, filled in from reference TRBV18 and TRBJ1-4, reads NAGVMQNPRHLVRRRGQEARLRCSPMKGHSHVYWYRQLPEEGLKFMVYLQKENIIDESGMPKERFSAEFPKEGPSILRIQQVVRGDSAAYFCASSPREAAKLFFGSGTQLSVL.

The rearrangement joins TRBV7-9 to TRBJ1-4; 12 positions match TRBD1. This CDR3 is built from 18 residues. Trimming at V came to 2 bases and at J to 8 bases, leaving 12 bases not matched to a gene. Germline V CDR1 and CDR2: SEHNR, FQNEAQ (reference sequence). CDR3 in DNA: TGTGCCAGCAGCTTACGTGGGACAGGGGGCGCTGGGGTGGAAAAACTGTTTTTT. Translating gives CASSLRGTGGAGVEKLFF. Full variable domain (remainder filled in from reference TRBV7-9 and TRBJ1-4): DTGVSQNPRHKITKRGQNVTFRCDPISEHNRLYWYRQTLGQGPEFLTYFQNEAQLEKSRLLSDRFSAERPKGSFSTLEIQRTEQGDSAMYLCASSLRGTGGAGVEKLFFGSGTQLSVL.

CDR3 loop: CASSNGQGLGYGYTF. The CDR3 DNA is TGTGCCAGCAGCAACGGACAGGGGCTCGGCTATGGCTACACCTTC. This rearrangement joins TRBV5-4 to TRBJ1-2, with 9 bases aligning to TRBD1. Germline assignment: CDR1 SGHNT and CDR2 YYREEE (reference sequence). This CDR3 is built from 15 residues. Losses at the gene ends were 4 bases for V and 4 bases for J; bases not matched to a gene: 8.

The rearrangement uses TRBV5-6 and TRBJ2-7; maybe TRBD1 (6 bases). Per the germline V gene, CDR1 is SGHDT and CDR2 is YYEEEE. There are 15 residues in the CDR3. V gave up 4 bases and J gave up 2 bases, with 16 bases separating them. CDR3 coding DNA: TGTGCCAGCAGCGGAATGACAGGTACTCCCTACGAGCAGTACTTC. Translated: CASSGMTGTPYEQYF.

The chain uses TRBV30 and TRBJ1-1; 7 bases align to TRBD1. The germline CDR1 and CDR2 sequences are GTSNPN and SVGIG (reference sequence). The CDR3 consists of 12 residues. The CDR3 region has the DNA TGTGCTTTGGAGGGTAGGGGGCGCTCGGCTTTCTTT. It specifies CALEGRGRSAFF.

This clone was observed a handful of times. CDR3 in amino acids: CASSGVGQGYGYTF. In nucleotides, the CDR3 is TGTGCCAGCAGTGGGGTGGGACAGGGGTATGGCTACACCTTC. V gene TRBV6-1 combines with J gene TRBJ1-2, with 10 bases matching TRBD1. Germline V CDR1 and CDR2: MNHNS, SASEGT. After removal of 4 bases from V and 5 bases from J, the junction contained 4 bases not matched to a gene. CDR3 length equals 14 residues.

The rearrangement uses TRBV10-3 and TRBJ2-2; D remains ambiguous. The V gene's germline CDR1 is ENHRY and CDR2 SYGVKD. Trimming removed 8 bases from V and 5 bases from J, with 9 bases in between. The CDR3 runs to 12 residues. DNA for the CDR3: TGTGCCATCTCCCCGTCTACCGGGGAGCTGTTTTTT. It specifies CAISPSTGELFF.

The V call is TRBV15, the J call TRBJ2-1; 8 bases are shared with TRBD1. The CDR3 is 17 amino acids. J gave up 5 bases and V 0 bases, and 9 bases lay outside the gene matches. Germline values: CDR1 LNHNV, CDR2 YYDKDF (reference sequence). The CDR3 spells CATSRDVAGGFDNEQFF. The CDR3 DNA reads as TGTGCCACCAGCAGAGATGTGGCAGGGGGCTTTGACAATGAGCAGTTCTTC.

The chain links TRBV20-1 to TRBJ2-7; the D gene is possibly TRBD1 (6 bases). Germline loops: CDR1 DFQATT, CDR2 SNEGSKA (reference sequence). Deletions cut 6 bases from V and 9 bases from J, with 15 bases between. This CDR3 comprises 11 residues. Here the CDR3 reads CSAYGQWGQYF. CDR3 DNA: TGCAGTGCCTACGGACAGTGGGGGCAGTACTTC.

The chain joins TRBV28 to TRBJ2-5; the D is unclear. CDR3 size: 14 residues. Germline V lookup: CDR1 MDHEN, CDR2 SYDVKM. V was trimmed by 3 bases and J by 1 base, leaving 9 bases between them. The CDR3 here is CASSFVGTQETQYF. In DNA form, the CDR3 reads TGTGCCAGCAGTTTTGTGGGCACCCAAGAGACCCAGTACTTC. Based on the CDR3 plus reference TRBV28 and TRBJ2-5, the full variable domain is DVKVTQSSRYLVKRTGEKVFLECVQDMDHENMFWYRQDPGLGLRLIYFSYDVKMKEKGDIPEGYSVSREKKERFSLILESASTNQTSMYLCASSFVGTQETQYFGPGTRLLVL.

V and J are TRBV11-2 and TRBJ2-4, with TRBD1 identical over 9 bases. Germline V lookup: CDR1 SGHAT, CDR2 FQNNGV. The CDR3 covers 15 residues. Trimming took 4 bases from V and 7 from J; bases not matched to a gene: 8. CDR3 residues: CASSSTPGQGNIQYF. As DNA, the CDR3 is TGTGCCAGCAGCTCGACCCCCGGACAGGGGAACATTCAGTACTTC.

There are a few counts of this clone. The chain recombines TRBV29-1 with TRBJ2-3; 15 nucleotides line up with TRBD2. The CDR3 is 15 amino acids. V lost 7 bases, J lost 2 bases, and 4 bases stayed unmatched. CDR1 and CDR2 from the germline V gene are SQVTM and ANQGSEA. The CDR3 bases are TGCAGCGCCGGACTAGCGGGGGGGAACACAGATACGCAGTATTTT. Its protein product is CSAGLAGGNTDTQYF.

This chain links TRBV14 with TRBJ1-4; 8 bases are a match to TRBD1. Looked up from germline, CDR1 is SGHDN and CDR2 is FVKESK. The V and J ends lost 4 bases and 7 bases, in that order; junction bases with no gene match: 8. There are 15 residues in the CDR3. CDR3: CASSRRTGILEKLFF. DNA of the CDR3: TGTGCCAGCAGCCGCCGGACAGGGATTCTTGAAAAACTGTTTTTT.